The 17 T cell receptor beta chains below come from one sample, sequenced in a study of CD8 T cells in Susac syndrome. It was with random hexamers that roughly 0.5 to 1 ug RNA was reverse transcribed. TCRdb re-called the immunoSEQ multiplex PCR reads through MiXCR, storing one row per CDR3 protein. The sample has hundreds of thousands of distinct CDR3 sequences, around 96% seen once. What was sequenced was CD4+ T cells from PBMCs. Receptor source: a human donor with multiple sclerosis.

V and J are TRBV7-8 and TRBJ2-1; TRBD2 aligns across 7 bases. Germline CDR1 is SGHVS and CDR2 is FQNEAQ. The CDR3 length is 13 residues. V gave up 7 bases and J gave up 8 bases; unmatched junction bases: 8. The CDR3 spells CASKQRDRDEQFF. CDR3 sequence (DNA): TGTGCCAGCAAGCAGCGGGATAGGGATGAGCAGTTCTTC.

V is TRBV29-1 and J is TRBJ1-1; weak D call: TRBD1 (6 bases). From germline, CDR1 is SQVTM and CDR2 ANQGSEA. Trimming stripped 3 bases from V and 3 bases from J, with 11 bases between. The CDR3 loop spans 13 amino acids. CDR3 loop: CSVDGQSYTEAFF. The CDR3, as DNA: TGCAGCGTTGACGGACAGTCCTACACTGAAGCTTTCTTT.

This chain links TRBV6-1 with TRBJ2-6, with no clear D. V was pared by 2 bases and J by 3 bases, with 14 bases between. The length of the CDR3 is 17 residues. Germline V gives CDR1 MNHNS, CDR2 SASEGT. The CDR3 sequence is CASSESDVGFGANVLTF. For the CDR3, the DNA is TGTGCCAGCAGTGAATCGGATGTCGGCTTTGGGGCCAACGTCCTGACTTTC.

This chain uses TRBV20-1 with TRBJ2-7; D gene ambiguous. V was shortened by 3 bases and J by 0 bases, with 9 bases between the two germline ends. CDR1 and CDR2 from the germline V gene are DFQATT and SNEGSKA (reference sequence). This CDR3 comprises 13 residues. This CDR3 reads CSARGRSSYEQYF. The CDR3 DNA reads TGCAGTGCTAGGGGCAGGAGCTCCTACGAGCAGTACTTC.

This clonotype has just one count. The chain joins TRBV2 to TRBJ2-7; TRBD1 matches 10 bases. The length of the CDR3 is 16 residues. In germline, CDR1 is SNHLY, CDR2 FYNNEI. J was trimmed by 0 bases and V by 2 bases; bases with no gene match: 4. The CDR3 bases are TGTGCCAGCAGTGAACCCAGGACAGGGGGCTCCTACGAGCAGTACTTC. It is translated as CASSEPRTGGSYEQYF.

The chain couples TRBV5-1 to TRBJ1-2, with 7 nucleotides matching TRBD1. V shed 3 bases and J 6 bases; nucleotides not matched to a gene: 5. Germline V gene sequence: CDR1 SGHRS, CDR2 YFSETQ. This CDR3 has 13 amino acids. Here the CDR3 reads CASSSGTAHGYTF. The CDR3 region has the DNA TGCGCCAGCAGCTCCGGGACAGCCCATGGCTACACCTTC.

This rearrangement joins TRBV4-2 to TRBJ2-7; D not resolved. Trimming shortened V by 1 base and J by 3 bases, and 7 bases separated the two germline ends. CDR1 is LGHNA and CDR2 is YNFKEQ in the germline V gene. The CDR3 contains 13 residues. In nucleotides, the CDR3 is TGTGCCAGCAGCCAAGCCCGAAGCTACGAGCAGTACTTC. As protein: CASSQARSYEQYF.

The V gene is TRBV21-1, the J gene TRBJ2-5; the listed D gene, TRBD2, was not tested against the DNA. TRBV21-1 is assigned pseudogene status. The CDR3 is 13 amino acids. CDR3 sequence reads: CASSKGPEGTQYF. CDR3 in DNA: TGTGCCAGCAGCAAAGGTCCGGAGGGGACCCAGTACTTC.

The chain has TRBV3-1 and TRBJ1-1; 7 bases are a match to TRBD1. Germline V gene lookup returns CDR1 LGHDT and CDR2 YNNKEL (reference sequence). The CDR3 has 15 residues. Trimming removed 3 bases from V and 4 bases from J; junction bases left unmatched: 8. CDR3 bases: TGTGCCAGCAGCCATCAAAGGGGGCTTATCACTGAAGCTTTCTTT. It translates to CASSHQRGLITEAFF.

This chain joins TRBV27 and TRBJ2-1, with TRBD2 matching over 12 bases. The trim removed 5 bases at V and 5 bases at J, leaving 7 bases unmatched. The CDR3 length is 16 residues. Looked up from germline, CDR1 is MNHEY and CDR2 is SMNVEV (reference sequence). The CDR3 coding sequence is TGTGCCAGCAGTCGACCCGGACTAGCGGGACACAATGAGCAGTTCTTC. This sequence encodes CASSRPGLAGHNEQFF.

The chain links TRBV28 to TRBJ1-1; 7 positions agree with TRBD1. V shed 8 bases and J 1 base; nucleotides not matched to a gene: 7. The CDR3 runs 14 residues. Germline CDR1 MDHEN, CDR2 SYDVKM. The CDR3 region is CASEDRSGNTEAFF. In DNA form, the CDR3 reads TGTGCCAGCGAGGACAGGTCTGGGAACACTGAAGCTTTCTTT.

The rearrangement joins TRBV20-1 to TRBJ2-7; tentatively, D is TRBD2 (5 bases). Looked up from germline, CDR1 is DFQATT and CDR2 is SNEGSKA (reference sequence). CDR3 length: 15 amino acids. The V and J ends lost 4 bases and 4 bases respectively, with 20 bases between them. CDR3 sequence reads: CSAKMLGVEIYEQYF. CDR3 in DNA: TGCAGTGCTAAAATGCTCGGGGTTGAGATTTACGAGCAGTACTTC.

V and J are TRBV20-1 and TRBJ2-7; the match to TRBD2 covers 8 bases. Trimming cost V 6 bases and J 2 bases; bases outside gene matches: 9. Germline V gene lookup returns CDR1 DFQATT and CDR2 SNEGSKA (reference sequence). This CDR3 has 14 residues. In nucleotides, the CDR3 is TGCAGTGCCCAGCGCCCGGGACTAGCCTACGAGCAGTACTTC. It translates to CSAQRPGLAYEQYF.

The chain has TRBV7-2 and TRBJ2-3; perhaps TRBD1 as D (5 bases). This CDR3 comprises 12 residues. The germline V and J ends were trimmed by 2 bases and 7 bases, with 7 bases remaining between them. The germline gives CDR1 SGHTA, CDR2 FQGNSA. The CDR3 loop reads CASSLRQHTQYF. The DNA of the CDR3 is TGTGCCAGCAGCTTAAGACAGCATACGCAGTATTTT.

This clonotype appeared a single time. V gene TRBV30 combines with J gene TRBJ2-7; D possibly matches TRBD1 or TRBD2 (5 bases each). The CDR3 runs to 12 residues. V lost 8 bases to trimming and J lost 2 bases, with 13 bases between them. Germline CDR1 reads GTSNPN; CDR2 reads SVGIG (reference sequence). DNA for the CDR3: TGTGCCCGCCGGGACGGGACCTACGAGCAGTACTTC. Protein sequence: CARRDGTYEQYF.

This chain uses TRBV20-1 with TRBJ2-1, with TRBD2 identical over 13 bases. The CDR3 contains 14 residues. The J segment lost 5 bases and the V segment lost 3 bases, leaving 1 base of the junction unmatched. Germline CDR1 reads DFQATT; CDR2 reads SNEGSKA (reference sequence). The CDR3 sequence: CSASGTSGNNEQFF. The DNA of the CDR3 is TGCAGTGCTAGCGGGACTAGCGGGAACAATGAGCAGTTCTTC.

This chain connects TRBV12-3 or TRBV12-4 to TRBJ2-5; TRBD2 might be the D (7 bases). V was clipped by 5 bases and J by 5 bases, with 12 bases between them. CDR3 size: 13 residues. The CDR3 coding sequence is TGTGCCAGCAGTGGGGGGGCGTGGGAGACCCAGTACTTC. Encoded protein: CASSGGAWETQYF.